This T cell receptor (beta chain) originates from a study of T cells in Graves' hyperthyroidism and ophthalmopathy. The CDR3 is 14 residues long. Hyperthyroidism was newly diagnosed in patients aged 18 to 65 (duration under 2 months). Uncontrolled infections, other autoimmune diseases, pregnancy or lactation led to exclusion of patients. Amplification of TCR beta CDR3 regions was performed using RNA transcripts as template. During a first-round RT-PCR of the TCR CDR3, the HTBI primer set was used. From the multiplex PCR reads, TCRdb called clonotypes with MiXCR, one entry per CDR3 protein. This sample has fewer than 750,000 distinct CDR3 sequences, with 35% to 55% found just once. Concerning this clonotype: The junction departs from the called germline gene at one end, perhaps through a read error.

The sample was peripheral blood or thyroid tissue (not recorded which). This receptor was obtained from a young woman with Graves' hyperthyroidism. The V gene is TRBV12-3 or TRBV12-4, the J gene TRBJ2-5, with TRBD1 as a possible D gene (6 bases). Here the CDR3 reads CASSPGTTRGNVDF. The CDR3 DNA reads TGTGCCAGCAGTCCGGGGACAACCCGGGGTAACGTTGACTTC.